This is a list of T cell receptor beta chains from one sample in a study of blood T cell repertoires in COVID-19. Profiled with immunoSEQ multiplex PCR; TCRdb holds only in-frame clones, not every one. The sample holds more than 110,000 clones, about four fifths seen once. Sequenced: peripheral blood. The receptors originated from a woman aged 80 or older in a cohort sampled during active or convalescent COVID-19. CDR3s include the opening cysteine and the closing phenylalanine or tryptophan. Each record gives: J gene, V gene, clone size, D gene, CDR3 length, CDR3 DNA, CDR3 protein. The D gene is left open where the match is weak. The size field is filled for only some rows; it gives once, few, many or a size class.

J: TRBJ2-1
V: TRBV10-1
size: once
D: TRBD1
length: 14
DNA: TGCGCCAGCAGTTCCGGGACAGGGGGAAATGAGCAGTTCTTC
CDR3: CASSSGTGGNEQFF

J: TRBJ2-5
V: TRBV24-1
size: NA
D: TRBD2
length: 19
DNA: TGTGCCACCAGTGATGCTCCCGGGACTAGCGGGGGGGCACAAGAGACCCAGTACTTC
CDR3: CATSDAPGTSGGAQETQYF

J: TRBJ2-3
V: TRBV6-5
size: NA
D: NA
length: 13
DNA: TGTGCCAGCAGTCCTGGACAGTCCCTGGGGCAGTATTTT
CDR3: CASSPGQSLGQYF

J: TRBJ2-4
V: TRBV19
size: NA
D: TRBD1
length: 14
DNA: TGTGCCAGTAGTTTCCCGGGACAGGTGAACATTCAGTACTTC
CDR3: CASSFPGQVNIQYF

J: TRBJ2-7
V: TRBV10-3
size: NA
D: TRBD1
length: 17
DNA: TGTGCCATCAGTGAGTCAAGGTGGGACAGACCCCCTTACGAGCAGTACTTC
CDR3: CAISESRWDRPPYEQYF

J: TRBJ2-5
V: TRBV21-1
size: NA
D: NA
length: 16
DNA: TGTGCCAGCAGCAAAGCTGCTGGGGGGGGCGGAGAGACCCAGTACTTC
CDR3: CASSKAAGGGGETQYF

J: TRBJ2-3
V: TRBV2
size: NA
D: TRBD2
length: 15
DNA: TGTGCCAGCAGTGAGGGACTAGCGGGGGCAGATACGCAGTATTTT
CDR3: CASSEGLAGADTQYF

J: TRBJ2-5
V: TRBV19
size: NA
D: NA
length: 14
DNA: TGTGCCAGTAGTTCATTAGCGAGCCTGGGGACCCAGTACTTC
CDR3: CASSSLASLGTQYF

J: TRBJ1-2
V: TRBV30
size: NA
D: TRBD1
length: 15
DNA: TGTGCCTGGAGAAACTTAATCGGGACAGGTGGTGGCTACACCTTC
CDR3: CAWRNLIGTGGGYTF

J: TRBJ1-4
V: TRBV28
size: NA
D: NA
length: 14
DNA: TGTGCCAGCAGCCCTACGGGGTTCGGTAAGAAACTGTTTTTT
CDR3: CASSPTGFGKKLFF

J: TRBJ2-1
V: TRBV7-2
size: few
D: NA
length: 14
DNA: TGTGCCAGCAGCTCCTCCCCCCTAGTCAATGAGCAGTTCTTC
CDR3: CASSSSPLVNEQFF

J: TRBJ2-4
V: TRBV5-6
size: NA
D: TRBD1
length: 14
DNA: TGTGCCAGCAGTCACAGGGGGGCCAAAAACATTCAGTACTTC
CDR3: CASSHRGAKNIQYF

J: TRBJ2-7
V: TRBV5-1
size: many
D: TRBD2
length: 15
DNA: TGCGCCAGCAGCATAGGGACTAGCGGTGGATACGAGCAGTACTTC
CDR3: CASSIGTSGGYEQYF

J: TRBJ2-3
V: TRBV18
size: NA
D: TRBD2
length: 15
DNA: TGTGCCAGCTCACGGACTAGCGGGGGAACAGATACGCAGTATTTT
CDR3: CASSRTSGGTDTQYF

J: TRBJ1-1
V: TRBV5-6
size: NA
D: NA
length: 14
DNA: TGTGCCAGCTCGGACGGAAAAGGGGGCACTGAAGCTTTCTTT
CDR3: CASSDGKGGTEAFF

J: TRBJ2-2
V: TRBV6-2/TRBV6-3
size: NA
D: TRBD1
length: 17
DNA: TGTGCCAGCAGTTCCTTCAGGGGGCGAGCGAACACCGGGGAGCTGTTTTTT
CDR3: CASSSFRGRANTGELFF

J: TRBJ1-5
V: TRBV30
size: NA
D: NA
length: 13
DNA: TGTGCCTGGAGTGTCGGGGTGGATCAGCCCCAGCATTTT
CDR3: CAWSVGVDQPQHF

J: TRBJ1-5
V: TRBV27
size: NA
D: NA
length: 16
DNA: TGTGCCAGCAGTGACCGGGTGGCACGAAATAATCAGCCCCAGCATTTT
CDR3: CASSDRVARNNQPQHF

J: TRBJ1-1
V: TRBV7-2
size: NA
D: NA
length: 14
DNA: TGTGCCAGCAGCTTAGCGCGCAGGGCCCCAGAAGCTTTCTTT
CDR3: CASSLARRAPEAFF

J: TRBJ1-5
V: TRBV29-1
size: NA
D: NA
length: 12
DNA: TGCAGCGTTGGAGGCGAGGATCAGCCCCAGCATTTT
CDR3: CSVGGEDQPQHF

J: TRBJ2-5
V: TRBV3-1/TRBV3-2
size: NA
D: TRBD2
length: 14
DNA: TGTGCCAGCAGCCCCGGACTAGCAGGAGAGACCCAGTACTTC
CDR3: CASSPGLAGETQYF

J: TRBJ1-2
V: TRBV5-1
size: NA
D: NA
length: 16
DNA: TGCGCCAGCAGCGGAGGGGCAGATCTTTCAAACTATGGCTACACCTTC
CDR3: CASSGGADLSNYGYTF

J: TRBJ1-5
V: TRBV19
size: NA
D: NA
length: 13
DNA: TGTGCCAGTAACCAGGGGATCAATCAGCCCCAGCATTTT
CDR3: CASNQGINQPQHF

J: TRBJ1-2
V: TRBV10-2
size: NA
D: NA
length: 13
DNA: TGCGCCAGCATGGGGCAGACCCCCCCTGGCTACACCTTC
CDR3: CASMGQTPPGYTF

J: TRBJ2-1
V: TRBV7-8
size: NA
D: TRBD2
length: 14
DNA: TGTGCCAGCAGCTTCGGGACTAGCGGGGGGGAGCAGTTCTTC
CDR3: CASSFGTSGGEQFF

J: TRBJ2-5
V: TRBV10-3
size: NA
D: TRBD1
length: 16
DNA: TGTGCCATCAGTGGGACAGGGGGCGCAGGCCAAGAGACCCAGTACTTC
CDR3: CAISGTGGAGQETQYF

J: TRBJ2-5
V: TRBV5-4
size: NA
D: TRBD2
length: 14
DNA: TGTGCCAGCAGCCCGGGGGGTACCCAAGAGACCCAGTACTTC
CDR3: CASSPGGTQETQYF

J: TRBJ2-1
V: TRBV7-3
size: NA
D: NA
length: 12
DNA: TGTGCCAGCGGGGCGGGAAACAATGAGCAGTTCTTC
CDR3: CASGAGNNEQFF

J: TRBJ2-2
V: TRBV18
size: NA
D: TRBD2
length: 18
DNA: TGTGCCAGCTCGCTAGGACTAGCGGAATCGACGAACACCGGGGAGCTGTTTTTT
CDR3: CASSLGLAESTNTGELFF

J: TRBJ2-1
V: TRBV9
size: few
D: TRBD2
length: 18
DNA: TGTGCCAGCAGCGTAGGCCTAGCGGGTGAACTCCTGAGGGATGAGCAGTTCTTC
CDR3: CASSVGLAGELLRDEQFF

J: TRBJ1-2
V: TRBV6-2/TRBV6-3
size: NA
D: NA
length: 13
DNA: TGTGCCAGCAGTTACGGCAGGGCTTGGGGCTACACCTTC
CDR3: CASSYGRAWGYTF

J: TRBJ2-5
V: TRBV5-1
size: NA
D: NA
length: 15
DNA: TGCGCCAGCAGCTTGGCGGGGGAGGCCCAAGAGACCCAGTACTTC
CDR3: CASSLAGEAQETQYF

J: TRBJ1-4
V: TRBV5-1
size: NA
D: NA
length: 14
DNA: TGCGCCAGCCAACGGGGTAGCCCTAATGAAAAACTGTTTTTT
CDR3: CASQRGSPNEKLFF

J: TRBJ2-3
V: TRBV2
size: NA
D: TRBD2
length: 16
DNA: TGTGCCAGCAGTGGTCGGCTAGCGGGGGCCGTAGATACGCAGTATTTT
CDR3: CASSGRLAGAVDTQYF

J: TRBJ2-2
V: TRBV7-9
size: NA
D: TRBD2
length: 14
DNA: TGTGCCAGCAGCTTACTAGCGGGTACCGGGGAGCTGTTTTTT
CDR3: CASSLLAGTGELFF

J: TRBJ1-6
V: TRBV18
size: NA
D: NA
length: 14
DNA: TGTGCCAGCTCGGAGGGGTTCTATAATTCACCCCTCCACTTT
CDR3: CASSEGFYNSPLHF

J: TRBJ1-3
V: TRBV28
size: NA
D: TRBD1
length: 14
DNA: TGTGCCAGCAGAGACAGGGGTCCGGGAAACACCATATATTTT
CDR3: CASRDRGPGNTIYF

J: TRBJ1-1
V: TRBV11-2
size: NA
D: TRBD1
length: 14
DNA: TGTGCCAGCAGCCCGGGACAGGGGGTCGCTGAAGCTTTCTTT
CDR3: CASSPGQGVAEAFF

J: TRBJ1-6
V: TRBV7-8
size: NA
D: NA
length: 13
DNA: TGTGCCAGTACCCAGGTGGAAAATTCACCCCTCCACTTT
CDR3: CASTQVENSPLHF

J: TRBJ1-6
V: TRBV29-1
size: NA
D: NA
length: 13
DNA: TGCAGCGTCCGCCGGGGGAATAATTCACCCCTCCACTTT
CDR3: CSVRRGNNSPLHF

J: TRBJ1-1
V: TRBV7-2
size: few
D: NA
length: 17
DNA: TGTGCCAGCAGCTTCATCGGGCTCAGGGGTGTCAAAATTGAAGCTTTCTTT
CDR3: CASSFIGLRGVKIEAFF

J: TRBJ2-6
V: TRBV4-2
size: NA
D: NA
length: 17
DNA: TGTGCCAGCAGCCAAGATTCGGGGGGCGCTGGGGCCAACGTCCTGACTTTC
CDR3: CASSQDSGGAGANVLTF

J: TRBJ2-5
V: TRBV11-2
size: NA
D: NA
length: 14
DNA: TGTGCCAGCAGCCCGGGTTGGTACCAAGAGACCCAGTACTTC
CDR3: CASSPGWYQETQYF

J: TRBJ1-5
V: TRBV4-3
size: NA
D: NA
length: 18
DNA: TGCGCCAGCAGCCAACTCCCAGCTTCACAGGGAAGCAATCAGCCCCAGCATTTT
CDR3: CASSQLPASQGSNQPQHF

J: TRBJ2-1
V: TRBV7-7
size: few
D: NA
length: 15
DNA: TGTGCCAGCAGCCTCGCCCCGTCCGGCTACAATGAGCAGTTCTTC
CDR3: CASSLAPSGYNEQFF

J: TRBJ1-1
V: TRBV6-2/TRBV6-3
size: NA
D: TRBD1
length: 13
DNA: TGTGCCAGCAGCCCCCCGGGACAGGTCGGAGCTTTCTTT
CDR3: CASSPPGQVGAFF

J: TRBJ2-1
V: TRBV27
size: NA
D: TRBD1
length: 18
DNA: TGTGCCAGCAGACCGACAGGGGGGCCCGGCAGAGCTTACAATGAGCAGTTCTTC
CDR3: CASRPTGGPGRAYNEQFF

J: TRBJ2-5
V: TRBV3-1/TRBV3-2
size: NA
D: TRBD2
length: 15
DNA: TGTGCCAGCTACCTAGCGGGGGGCCCGCAGGAGACCCAGTACTTC
CDR3: CASYLAGGPQETQYF

J: TRBJ2-1
V: TRBV7-9
size: once
D: TRBD2
length: 12
DNA: TGTGCCAGCAGCTGGGGGGGGAATGAGCAGTTCTTC
CDR3: CASSWGGNEQFF

J: TRBJ2-3
V: TRBV5-4
size: NA
D: NA
length: 15
DNA: TGTGCCAGCAGCTTGGGAGCAACCGACACAGATACGCAGTATTTT
CDR3: CASSLGATDTDTQYF

J: TRBJ2-4
V: TRBV5-8
size: NA
D: NA
length: 15
DNA: TGTGCCAGCAGCTTGGAGAGGGGGGCCAAAAACATTCAGTACTTC
CDR3: CASSLERGAKNIQYF